This TCR beta chain came from a study of cytomegalovirus exposure and HLA in healthy donors. Losses at the gene ends were 3 bases for V and 2 bases for J; bases not matched to a gene: 2. CDR1 PRHDT and CDR2 FYEKMQ come from the germline V gene (reference sequence). The CDR3 extends over 14 amino acids. It was with 60 Vbeta and 13 Jbeta primers that the PCR ran. Data came from immunoSEQ multiplex PCR; TCRdb stores just in-frame clones and leaves some out. Of 150,000 or so clones in the sample, roughly 72% were seen once. The chain links TRBV13 to TRBJ2-7; 9 nucleotides agree with TRBD1. The sequenced sample was PBMCs. The receptor was isolated from a male donor in good health and CMV-seronegative. The CDR3 DNA reads TGTGCCAGCAGCTTGGGACAGGGTCCCTACGAGCAGTACTTC. Its translation is CASSLGQGPYEQYF.